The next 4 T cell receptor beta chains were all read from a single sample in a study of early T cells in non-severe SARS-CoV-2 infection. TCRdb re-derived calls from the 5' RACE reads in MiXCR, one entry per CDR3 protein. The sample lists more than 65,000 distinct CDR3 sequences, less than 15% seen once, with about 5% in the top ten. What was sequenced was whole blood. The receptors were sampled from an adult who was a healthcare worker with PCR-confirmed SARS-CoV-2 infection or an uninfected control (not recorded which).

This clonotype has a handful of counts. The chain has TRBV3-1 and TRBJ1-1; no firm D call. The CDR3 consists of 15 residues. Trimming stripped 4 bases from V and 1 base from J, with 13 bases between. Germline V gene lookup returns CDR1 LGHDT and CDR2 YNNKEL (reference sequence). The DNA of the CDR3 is TGTGCCAGCAGCCCCGTAGGAGGAGCGAACACTGAAGCTTTCTTT. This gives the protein CASSPVGGANTEAFF.

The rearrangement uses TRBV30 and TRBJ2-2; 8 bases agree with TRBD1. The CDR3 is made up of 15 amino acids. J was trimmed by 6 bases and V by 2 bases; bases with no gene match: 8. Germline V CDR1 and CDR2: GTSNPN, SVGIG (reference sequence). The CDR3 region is CAWSSLDRESGELFF. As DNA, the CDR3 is TGTGCCTGGAGTTCCTTGGACAGGGAATCCGGGGAGCTGTTTTTT.

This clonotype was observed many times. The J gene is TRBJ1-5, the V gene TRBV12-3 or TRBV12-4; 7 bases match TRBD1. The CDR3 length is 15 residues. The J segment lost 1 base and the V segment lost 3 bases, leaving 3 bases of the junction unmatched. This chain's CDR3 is CASSLTGISNQPQHF. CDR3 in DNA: TGTGCCAGCAGTTTGACAGGGATAAGCAATCAGCCCCAGCATTTT.

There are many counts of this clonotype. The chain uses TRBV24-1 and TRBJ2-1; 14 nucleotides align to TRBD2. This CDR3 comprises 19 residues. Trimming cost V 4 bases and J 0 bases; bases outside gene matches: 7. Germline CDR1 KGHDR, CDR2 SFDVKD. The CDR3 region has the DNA TGTGCCACCAGTGACCCTGGGACTAGCGGGGGACGCTCCTACAATGAGCAGTTCTTC. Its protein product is CATSDPGTSGGRSYNEQFF.